This T cell receptor beta chain was captured in a study of T cell clones after liver transplantation (dated by TCRdb to the late 2010s). Looking at the study overall: The samples were obtained from ITN030ST, a randomized trial that attempted immunosuppression withdrawal within 2 years after liver transplantation. As an antigen-independent comparator for donor-reactive sequences, third party-reactive TCRbeta sequences were also identified from pre-transplant MLRs. Blood samples were collected pre-transplant, pre-randomization before withdrawal, and post-randomization after either complete withdrawal or failed withdrawal. A cohort of 8 liver transplant recipients was studied, of whom 3 were classified as tolerant and 5 as non-tolerant. Of the eight recipients, three were HCV-positive, while the remaining recipients had been transplanted for non-autoimmune, non-viral indications. Donor-reactive T cell clones were identified by TCRbeta sequencing after a pre-transplant mixed lymphocyte reaction and then tracked in post-transplant blood. Tolerance meant complete immunosuppression withdrawal for at least one year without liver enzymes rising beyond twice the upper limit of normal. Until randomization at 12-24 months post-transplant, subjects were given standard immunosuppression, with no induction therapy.

To note about this clone: Its binding antigen is unknown. Qualities for individual bases were not recorded, and no much larger clone is one base off.

Using immunoSEQ, frozen genomic DNA was subjected to high-throughput TCRbeta CDR3 sequencing, a process that included PCR amplification, mapping, bias correction and internal controls. Per the original workflow: Productive rearrangements were kept, and unique TCRbeta sequences were defined by CDR3 nucleotide sequence plus V and J gene. A sequence counted as donor-reactive only if the sequence showed at least 5-fold expansion in CFSE-low cells compared with unstimulated pre-transplant cells and had a frequency of at least 0.01%. Minimum frequency thresholds were set for each subject based on the unstimulated sample with the lowest template count, ensuring at least 90% detection power. Jensen-Shannon divergence between the top 1000 TCRbeta sequences after and before transplant was used to measure repertoire turnover. Changes in detection of donor-reactive sequences were assessed with two-sided Fisher's exact tests. TCRdb obtained this table from immuneACCESS and retained in-frame rearrangements with V and J assigned. These tables miss some clones; where compared with another copy, unresolved V genes account for less than half of the shortfall, and the remainder is unexplained. The V and J calls and clone size were taken over from that table, and D and trimming were inferred from the DNA. The sample contains tens of thousands of clones, around 80% of them found a single time. The ten largest account for 0.79% of the sample.

On the study overall, not on this receptor specifically: Low numbers of available donor cells limited the measurable donor-reactive repertoire in a couple of subjects. Once repertoire turnover was taken into account, donor-reactive detection showed a significant reduction for CD4 in 7 of 8 subjects and for CD8 in 8 of 8. A greater decline was seen for donor-reactive sequences than for third party-reactive sequences, suggesting partial antigen-specific deletion unrelated to withdrawal success. Because of small, heterogeneous patient numbers and non-standardized post-transplant time points, the conclusions were only preliminary. Since no allograft tissue specimens were available, donor-reactive T cells may have migrated into the graft instead of being deleted. Circulating donor-reactive CD4 TCRbeta sequences fell significantly post-transplant in most of the 8 subjects, irrespective of tolerance or HCV status.

Cut back by 0 bases and 1 base, the V and J ends lie 10 bases apart. Via the germline V gene, CDR1 is SGHRS and CDR2 YFSETQ. There are 15 amino acids in the CDR3, from cysteine to phenylalanine inclusive. Only the CDR3 portion is preserved as DNA: 45 bases, with reading frame beginning at the first base. Unstimulated PBMCs, after thawing, were stained for CD3, CD4 and CD8 and then FACS-sorted into CD3+CD4+ and CD3+CD8+ populations. All 8 studied subjects were randomized to withdrawal of immunosuppression. Genomic DNA was isolated with the Qiagen DNeasy Blood and Tissue Kit. The sequence links TRBV5-1 to TRBJ1-1; the D gene lacks a confident call. The specimen comprised CD4+ T cells from blood, sampled 12 months after liver transplant. The TCR comes from a human patient who received a liver transplant. Following transplantation, T cells from the graft donor may be among those present. The CDR3 reads CASSLDGRTNTEAFF. The DNA reads as follows: TGCGCCAGCAGCTTGGATGGCAGAACGAACACTGAAGCTTTCTTT. Joined to the reference TRBV5-1 and TRBJ1-1 proteins, this CDR3 gives the full variable domain: KAGVTQTPRYLIKTRGQQVTLSCSPISGHRSVSWYQQTPGQGLQFLFEYFSETQRNKGNFPGRFSGRQFSNSRSEMNVSTLELGDSALYLCASSLDGRTNTEAFFGQGTRLTVV.